This TCR beta chain was profiled in a study of T cells in Graves' hyperthyroidism and ophthalmopathy. Researchers barred patients who had uncontrolled infection, other autoimmune disease, pregnancy or lactation. V shed 4 bases and J shed 7 bases, with 11 bases lying between them. CDR1 is SGHRS and CDR2 is YFSETQ in the germline V gene. The length of the CDR3 is 13 residues. Amplification yielded TCR beta CDR3 regions, with RNA transcripts as the source. An initial round of RT-PCR targeting the TCR CDR3 relied on the HTBI primer set. TCRdb itself ran the multiplex PCR reads through MiXCR, one entry per CDR3 protein. The table shows around 700,000 distinct CDR3 sequences, with 30% to 40% occurring only once. General study findings and limits: Blood samples included most of the expanded thyroid clonotypes exceeding 0.001.

This clonotype was seen repeatedly, ten times or more. Its antigen is as yet unknown. The chain uses TRBV5-1 and TRBJ2-2; D gene uncertain. This receptor was identified in a woman aged 40 to 50 with Graves' hyperthyroidism. The sample comprised blood. CDR3 nucleotide sequence: TGCGCCAGCAGCCCAGTGGCGAACGGGGAGCTGTTTTTT. This encodes CASSPVANGELFF.